This T cell receptor beta chain is drawn from a study of cytomegalovirus exposure and HLA in healthy donors. Germline trimming cut 5 bases from V and 4 bases from J; bases unmatched to any gene: 8. The CDR3 is 15 residues long. Germline CDR1 reads LNHDA; CDR2 reads SQIVND (reference sequence). Use of 60 Vbeta and 13 Jbeta primers characterized the PCR. Sequenced by immunoSEQ multiplex PCR; TCRdb stores in-frame clones only, minus some. In the table there are about 250,000 clones, 78% of which are singletons. The clonotype originates from a boy under 18 in good health and CMV-seronegative. The sample was PBMCs. J is TRBJ2-5 and V is TRBV19; 9 bases match TRBD2. CDR3 nucleotide sequence: TGTGCCAGTAGTGATAGCGGGAGACGGGGAGAGACCCAGTACTTC. This codes for CASSDSGRRGETQYF.